This TCR beta chain was captured in a study of identical twins. General study findings and limits: There was more out-of-frame TCR alpha sharing in monozygotic twins than models estimated. Partly confounded zero-insertion analyses could result from invariant MAIT and iNKT cells. In cord blood, abundant beta clonotypes had fewer insertions; memory showed no trend.

Trimming cost V 1 base and J 0 bases, with 15 bases left between them. From germline, CDR1 is KGHSH and CDR2 LQKENI. CDR3 length: 17 residues. This clonotype has more than one count but fewer than ten. Its matching antigen is unknown. A universal primer binding site was introduced by template switching. The final cDNA contained unique molecular identifiers. TCRdb fed the 5' RACE reads into MiXCR, producing one record per CDR3 protein. The sample includes roughly 1.6 million distinct CDR3 sequences, roughly a third of them seen just once. The sample was cord blood. V gene TRBV18 combines with J gene TRBJ1-2; D ambiguous. This clonotype was obtained from a newborn girl in good health. CDR3 in amino acids: CASSPLSVSKANYGYTF. The CDR3, as DNA: TGTGCCAGCTCACCACTATCCGTTTCCAAGGCTAACTATGGCTACACCTTC.